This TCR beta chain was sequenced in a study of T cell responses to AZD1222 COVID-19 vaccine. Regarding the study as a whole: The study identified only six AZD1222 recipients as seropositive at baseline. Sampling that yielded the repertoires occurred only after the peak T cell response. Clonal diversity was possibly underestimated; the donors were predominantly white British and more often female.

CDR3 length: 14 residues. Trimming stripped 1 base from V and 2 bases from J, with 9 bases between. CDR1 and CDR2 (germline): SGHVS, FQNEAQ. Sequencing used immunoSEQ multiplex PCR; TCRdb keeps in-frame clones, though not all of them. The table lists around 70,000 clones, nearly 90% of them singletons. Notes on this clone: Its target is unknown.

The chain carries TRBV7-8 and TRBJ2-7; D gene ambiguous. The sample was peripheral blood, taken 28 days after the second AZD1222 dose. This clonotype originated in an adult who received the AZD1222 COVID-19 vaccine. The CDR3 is CASSLVGMTYEQYF. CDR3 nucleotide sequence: TGTGCCAGCAGCTTAGTGGGGATGACCTACGAGCAGTACTTC.